These 5 T cell receptor beta chains share one sample of origin, sequenced in a study of OX40 agonist ivuxolimab in advanced cancers. Here immunoSEQ multiplex PCR was the method, and the copy in TCRdb shows in-frame clones only, minus some. The table shows 50,000 to 65,000 clones, with under 85% occurring only once. This sample comprised CD4+ or CD8+ T cells sorted from blood, obtained in a trial of the OX40 agonist ivuxolimab. The receptors derive from an adult with an advanced solid tumor such as melanoma, head and neck, liver or kidney cancer.

V and J are TRBV11-3 and TRBJ2-1; D call uncertain. Trimming removed 3 bases at V and 7 bases at J, with 10 bases between. CDR1 SGHNT and CDR2 YENEEA come from the germline V gene. The CDR3 runs to 13 residues. CDR3 in DNA: TGTGCCAGCAGCTTGATTGGTGGTAATGAGCAGTTCTTC. Residues: CASSLIGGNEQFF.

On this clone itself: This CDR3 is also generated by other DNA sequences in the sample. V and J are TRBV14 and TRBJ2-7; D is undetermined. Germline V gene sequence: CDR1 SGHDN, CDR2 FVKESK. The CDR3 runs to 11 residues. Between the trimmed V and J ends, which lost 3 bases and 3 bases, there was a span of 3 bases. Here the CDR3 reads CASSQGYEQYF. The CDR3 DNA follows: TGTGCCAGCAGCCAGGGCTACGAGCAGTACTTC.

The chain combines TRBV10-1 with TRBJ1-1; tentatively, D is TRBD1 (6 bases). V shed 6 bases and J shed 8 bases, with 10 bases lying between them. The CDR3 extends over 11 amino acids. Germline lookup yields CDR1 WNHNN and CDR2 SYGVQD (reference sequence). CDR3 residues: CASRGRGEAFF. The CDR3 nucleotides are TGCGCCAGCAGGGGTAGGGGGGAAGCTTTCTTT.

The rearrangement links TRBV7-9 to TRBJ1-5; D is perhaps TRBD1 (5 bases). This CDR3 has 15 amino acids. The germline V gene has CDR1 SEHNR and CDR2 FQNEAQ (reference sequence). V was shortened by 5 bases and J by 2 bases, with 13 bases between the two germline ends. CDR3 sequence reads: CASSPGGGGNQPQHF. Here the CDR3 DNA reads TGTGCCAGCAGCCCCGGGGGGGGTGGCAATCAGCCCCAGCATTTT.

J is TRBJ2-1 and V is TRBV7-9; 12 nucleotides align to TRBD1. The germline CDR1 and CDR2 sequences are SEHNR and FQNEAQ (reference sequence). This CDR3 contains 15 residues. V lost 5 bases, J lost 9 bases, and 8 bases stayed unmatched. The CDR3 DNA follows: TGTGCCAGCAGCGCCACCGGGACAGGGGGCATTGAGCAGTTCTTC. Translating it yields CASSATGTGGIEQFF.